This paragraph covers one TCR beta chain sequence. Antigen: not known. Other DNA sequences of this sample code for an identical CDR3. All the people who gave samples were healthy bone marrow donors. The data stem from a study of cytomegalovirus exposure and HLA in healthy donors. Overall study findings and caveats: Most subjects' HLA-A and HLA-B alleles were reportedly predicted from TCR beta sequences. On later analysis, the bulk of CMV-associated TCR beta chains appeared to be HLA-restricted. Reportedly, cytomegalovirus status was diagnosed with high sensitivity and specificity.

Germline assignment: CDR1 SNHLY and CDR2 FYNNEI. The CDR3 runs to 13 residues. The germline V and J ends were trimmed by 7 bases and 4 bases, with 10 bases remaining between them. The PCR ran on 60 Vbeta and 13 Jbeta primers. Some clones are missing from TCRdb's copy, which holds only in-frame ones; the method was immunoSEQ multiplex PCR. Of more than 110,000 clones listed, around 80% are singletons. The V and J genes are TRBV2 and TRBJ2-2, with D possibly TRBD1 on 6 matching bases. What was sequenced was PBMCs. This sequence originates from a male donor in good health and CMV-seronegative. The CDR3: CASKAGATGELFF. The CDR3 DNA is TGTGCCAGCAAGGCAGGGGCCACCGGGGAGCTGTTTTTT.